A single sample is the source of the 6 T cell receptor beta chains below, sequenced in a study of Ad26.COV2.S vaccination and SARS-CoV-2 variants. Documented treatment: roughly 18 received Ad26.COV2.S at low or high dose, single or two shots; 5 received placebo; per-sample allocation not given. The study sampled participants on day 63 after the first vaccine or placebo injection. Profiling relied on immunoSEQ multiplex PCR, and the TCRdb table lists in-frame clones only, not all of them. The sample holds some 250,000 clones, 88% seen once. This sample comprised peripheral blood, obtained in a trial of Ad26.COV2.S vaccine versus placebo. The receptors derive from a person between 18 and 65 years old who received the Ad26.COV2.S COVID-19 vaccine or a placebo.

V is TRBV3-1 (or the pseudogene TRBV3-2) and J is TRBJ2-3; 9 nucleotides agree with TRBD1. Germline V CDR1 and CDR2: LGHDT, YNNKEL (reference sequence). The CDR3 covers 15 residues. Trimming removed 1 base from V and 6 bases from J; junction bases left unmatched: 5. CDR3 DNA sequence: TGTGCCAGCAGCCAAGTGGACAGGGGCCCGGATACGCAGTATTTT. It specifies CASSQVDRGPDTQYF.

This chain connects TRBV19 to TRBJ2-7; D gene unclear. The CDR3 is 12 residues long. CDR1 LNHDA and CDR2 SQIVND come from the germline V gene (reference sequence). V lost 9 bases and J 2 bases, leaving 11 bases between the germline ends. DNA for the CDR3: TGTGCCAGCCAGAATCCCCCCTACGAGCAGTACTTC. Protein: CASQNPPYEQYF.

The CDR3 reads CASSSRDSQQETQYF. CDR3 nucleotides: TGTGCCAGCTCATCAAGGGACAGCCAACAAGAGACCCAGTACTTC. V and J are TRBV18 and TRBJ2-5; 7 nucleotides align to TRBD1. V shed 5 bases, J shed 2 bases, and the junction held 8 bases outside the gene matches. Germline CDR1 reads KGHSH; CDR2 reads LQKENI. CDR3 length: 15 residues.

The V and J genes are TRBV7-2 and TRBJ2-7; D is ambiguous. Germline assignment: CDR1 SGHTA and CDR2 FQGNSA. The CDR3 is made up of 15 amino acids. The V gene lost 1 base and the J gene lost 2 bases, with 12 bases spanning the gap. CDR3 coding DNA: TGTGCCAGCAGCTTAGTGCCCGACCGTACCTACGAGCAGTACTTC. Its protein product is CASSLVPDRTYEQYF.

Here the CDR3 reads CASSQDRDRDYEQYF. The CDR3 DNA reads as TGCGCCAGCAGCCAAGATCGGGACAGGGATTACGAGCAGTACTTC. The V call is TRBV4-1, the J call TRBJ2-7, with 9 bases that match TRBD1. CDR3 size: 15 residues. J was trimmed by 4 bases and V by 0 bases; bases with no gene match: 4. Germline CDR1 MGHRA, CDR2 YSYEKL.

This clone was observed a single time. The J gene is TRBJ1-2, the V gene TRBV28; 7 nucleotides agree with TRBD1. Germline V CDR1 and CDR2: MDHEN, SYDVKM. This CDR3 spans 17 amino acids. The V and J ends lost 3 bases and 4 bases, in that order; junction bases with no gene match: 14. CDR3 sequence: CASSFVYQGQDPYGYTF. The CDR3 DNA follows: TGTGCCAGCAGTTTTGTGTACCAAGGACAGGACCCCTATGGCTACACCTTC.